This record covers a single T cell receptor beta chain. This sample is part of a study of control samples from healthy donors and cancer patients. Clones were read by immunoSEQ multiplex PCR, and TCRdb kept only the in-frame ones, dropping some. There are under 450,000 clones in the sample; about 93% occur only once, and more than 6% lies in the top ten. The source is a man aged 40-55 years with head and neck cancer. The material sequenced was PBMCs.

DNA for the CDR3: TGTGCCAGCAGCTTGGGGGACAGCAGCTATGGCTACACCTTC. Its translation is CASSLGDSSYGYTF. V and J are TRBV7-6 and TRBJ1-2, with TRBD1 matching 7 bases. The CDR3 has 14 amino acids. In germline, CDR1 is SGHVS, CDR2 FNYEAQ. V lost 3 bases, J lost 4 bases, and 5 bases stayed unmatched.